The sequence of this TCR beta chain was determined in a study of cytomegalovirus exposure and HLA in healthy donors (TCRdb year 2017). For the wider study: The roughly 670 repertoires of the first cohort and the roughly 120 validation repertoires were produced on the same platform, according to a later analysis. Along with the roughly 670-subject first cohort, a separate validation cohort of around 120 different subjects was used. To predict cytomegalovirus infection status, the study brought together high-throughput TCR immunosequencing, statistical association of individual TCRs with disease status, and machine learning. The study aimed to test whether signatures of past pathogen exposure could be identified by cataloging public T cell receptors. General study outcomes and caveats: The validation cohort had no HLA typing available for a later analysis, so co-occurrence within that cohort was assessed over all 110 or so repertoires. According to the authors, the approach could potentially be generalized to other disease states and immunological phenotypes. A total of 150 or so TCR beta chains were listed by the study as associated with cytomegalovirus. Cytomegalovirus status was reported to be diagnosed by the classifier with high specificity and sensitivity in both the original and validation cohorts. Most TCR sequences were seen in very few donors, while some public TCRs were found in many individuals. Three of the identified cytomegalovirus-associated TCR beta chains were confirmed in vitro to be specific for cytomegalovirus antigens. Of the cluster scores, about 94% were above 0 in a later analysis, which found that TCRs clustered in the first cohort also tended to co-occur in the 120 or so validation repertoires.

Preparation of the library involved the immunoSEQ multiplex PCR assay. The paper's processing steps were these. A statistical classification framework was built to diagnose cytomegalovirus status from the catalog of TCR beta chain sequences. TCRdb re-hosts the immuneACCESS table, in-frame sequences only. Its copies lack some clones; in the studies checked, an unresolved V gene accounts for under half of them, and the cause for the rest is not known. V, J and clone size reflect that table, while D and trimming were determined from the DNA. The sample includes roughly 300,000 clones, with about 90% observed a single time. 1% to 1.5% of the sample comes from the top ten. V and J lose 3 bases and 1 base, and a span of 4 bases separates them. Taken from the germline V gene (reference sequence), the CDR1 and CDR2 loops are GTSNPN and SVGIG. Counted from cysteine to phenylalanine, this CDR3 has 12 amino acids. The CDR3 DNA has 36 bases and is translated from base 1.

The donors were included in the validation cohort of roughly 120 subjects, a group kept apart from the roughly 690-subject first cohort. About this clone itself: The specificity of this receptor is unknown. No base quality information exists; no much larger clone differs at one position. Other DNA sequences from this sample encode an identical CDR3 as well.

Source material: PBMCs. This TCR derives from a woman in her twenties or thirties in good health and CMV-seropositive. In this chain, TRBV30 is recombined with TRBJ1-5, with the D segment identity uncertain. The DNA is as follows: TGTGCCTGGAGCGGGAGCAATCAGCCCCAGCATTTT. Translation gives CAWSGSNQPQHF. Where the CDR3 stops, the reference TRBV30 and TRBJ1-5 genes take over; the full variable domain is SQTIHQWPATLVQPVGSPLSLECTVEGTSNPNLYWYRQAAGRGLQLLFYSVGIGQISSEVPQNLSASRPQDRQFILSSKKLLLSDSGFYLCAWSGSNQPQHFGDGTRLSIL.